This is a list of T cell receptor beta chains from one sample in a study of blood T cell repertoires in COVID-19. Assay: immunoSEQ multiplex PCR; the TCRdb copy retains only in-frame clones and omits some. Here the sample spans roughly 97,000 clones, 75% to 95% being singletons. The specimen was peripheral blood. All receptors derive from a human donor in a cohort sampled during active COVID-19. CDR3s include the opening cysteine and the closing phenylalanine or tryptophan.

>TRBJ1-4|TRBV3-1/TRBV3-2
CASSPMKGRGTNEKLFF
>TRBJ1-5|TRBV27
CASSFQGYQPQHF
>TRBJ1-1|TRBV11-2
CASSSQTGNTEAFF
>TRBJ1-6|TRBV19
CATHHRANSPLHF
>TRBJ2-5|TRBV19
CASSPRQAQETQYF
>TRBJ1-1|TRBV5-1
CASSSEVGAKAFF
>TRBJ1-1|TRBV28
CASSFSRMNTEAFF
>TRBJ2-5|TRBV2
CASRDSGEEETQYF
>TRBJ1-4|TRBV11-2
CASSLRDRSNEKLFF
>TRBJ2-1|TRBV19
CASSVLGQGASEQFF